This T cell receptor (beta chain) was captured in a study of T cell repertoires in cytomegalovirus infection. The length of the CDR3 is 18 residues. The V and J ends lost 1 base and 4 bases, in that order; junction bases with no gene match: 13. The germline CDR1 and CDR2 sequences are SGHAT and FQNNGV. As to this clonotype: Its antigen is currently unknown.

TCRdb re-called the reads through MiXCR, storing one row per CDR3 protein. The table lists about 920,000 distinct CDR3 sequences, roughly 30% of them singletons. The TCR originated in a human donor in good health (CMV status not recorded). Some clones in this sample may be carry-over from other donors' samples. Sequenced material: cultured CD8+ T cells from PBMCs, taken from culture after CMV antigen stimulation. This chain uses TRBV11-2 with TRBJ1-2; 9 nucleotides line up with TRBD1. CDR3: CASSLVAGTGTLSYGYTF. CDR3 sequence (DNA): TGTGCCAGCAGCTTAGTAGCCGGGACAGGGACATTAAGCTATGGCTACACCTTC.